This T cell receptor (beta chain) was captured in a study of shared clonotypes between healthy human individuals. Study-wide points: It was the few donors that limited the genetic and exposure-history diversity represented.

CDR1 and CDR2 (germline): SQVTM, ANQGSEA. The V end lost 4 bases, the J end lost 9 bases, and 19 bases lay between the germline ends. The CDR3 runs 15 residues. The sample holds one count of this clone. Its antigen remains unknown. Profiling relied on immunoSEQ multiplex PCR, and the TCRdb table lists in-frame clones only, not all of them. The sample has around 350,000 clones; 70% to 75% are singletons. Adults of Caucasian background living in Nashville, Tennessee made up all donors. The sample taken for sequencing was memory CD4+ T cells sorted from blood. Noted subset: CD45RA-negative fraction. This chain connects TRBV29-1 to TRBJ2-6, with a weak D call TRBD2 (5 bases). The receptor was isolated from a man between 25 and 39 years old in good health. The chain's CDR3 is CSVAAAAGSGNVLTF. CDR3 nucleotide sequence: TGCAGCGTTGCGGCAGCGGCGGGTTCGGGCAACGTCCTGACTTTC.